Below are 21 T cell receptor beta chains sequenced from a single sample in a study of spatial heterogeneity in lung cancer. Points from the study as a whole: Intratumoral expanded alpha and beta TCR counts were found to track tumor mutation counts.

The time point is: sample taken at primary tumor resection. Using its own MiXCR run on the 5' RACE reads, TCRdb lists one record per CDR3 protein. The sample shows approximately 12,000 distinct CDR3 sequences, 12% of them seen only once. These receptors' antigens are unknown. The sample here was lung tumor tissue, taken at surgery. These receptors all come from a female donor with early-stage non-small cell lung cancer.

This clonotype was seen many times. The rearrangement joins TRBV7-3 to TRBJ2-7, with D perhaps matching TRBD2 (6 bases). The CDR3 runs 17 residues. The germline V gene encodes CDR1 SGHTA and CDR2 FQGTGA. Trimming pared 5 bases from V and 0 bases from J, leaving 20 bases between. CDR3 in amino acids: CASSRPGGGTISYEQYF. For the CDR3, the DNA is TGTGCCAGCAGCCGCCCGGGTGGCGGGACCATCTCCTACGAGCAGTACTTC.

The chain joins TRBV6-5 to TRBJ1-2; 7 bases are a match to TRBD1. The CDR3 has 13 amino acids. Germline V gene data show CDR1 as MNHEY and CDR2 as SVGAGI. J gave up 4 bases and V 5 bases, and 4 bases lay outside the gene matches. This CDR3 is CASSPDRVYGYTF. CDR3 DNA: TGTGCCAGCAGTCCCGACAGGGTCTATGGCTACACCTTC.

This clonotype was counted many times. V gene TRBV6-1 combines with J gene TRBJ1-3; D remains ambiguous. V shed 5 bases and J shed 0 bases, with 8 bases lying between them. The CDR3 loop spans 14 amino acids. Germline loops: CDR1 MNHNS, CDR2 SASEGT. CDR3 region: CASSNIHSGNTIYF. CDR3 nucleotides: TGTGCCAGCAGTAACATTCACTCTGGAAACACCATATATTTT.

This clonotype is classed as medium-sized. The J gene is TRBJ2-1, the V gene TRBV18; D is perhaps TRBD2 (6 bases). V was shortened by 2 bases and J by 6 bases, with 17 bases between the two germline ends. Germline CDR1 and CDR2: KGHSH and LQKENI. This CDR3 spans 16 amino acids. Here the CDR3 DNA reads TGTGCCAGCTCACCATTCCCGGGAGTGGTAGGCAATGAGCAGTTCTTC. Its translation is CASSPFPGVVGNEQFF.

This clonotype showed up many times. The chain joins TRBV20-1 to TRBJ1-2, with D perhaps TRBD1 (5 bases). This CDR3 is built from 16 residues. V lost 6 bases, J lost 6 bases, and 26 bases lay in between. The germline V gene encodes CDR1 DFQATT and CDR2 SNEGSKA (reference sequence). In DNA form, the CDR3 reads TGCAGTGCGAAGCTTTTACGGTGGTCGGAGGGGAATGGCTACACCTTC. Translation gives CSAKLLRWSEGNGYTF.

This clonotype was seen a few times. This sequence joins TRBV7-2 and TRBJ2-2; 8 bases agree with TRBD2. Looked up from germline, CDR1 is SGHTA and CDR2 is FQGNSA. The CDR3 sequence is 17 residues long. Losses at the gene ends were 3 bases for V and 4 bases for J; bases not matched to a gene: 10. For the CDR3, the DNA is TGTGCCAGCAGCTTTTTAGGCGGGGGGTTTGGCACCGGGGAGCTGTTTTTT. Protein product: CASSFLGGGFGTGELFF.

This chain joins TRBV10-3 and TRBJ1-2, with D unclear. This CDR3 has 12 residues. The germline V gene has CDR1 ENHRY and CDR2 SYGVKD. The V end lost 4 bases, the J end lost 7 bases, and 10 bases lay between the germline ends. The CDR3 spells CAISAEAGGYTF. CDR3 in DNA: TGTGCCATCAGTGCCGAGGCTGGTGGCTACACCTTC.

This clonotype has just a few counts. The chain links TRBV5-1 to TRBJ1-4; 8 bases align to TRBD1. The CDR3 spans 17 residues. Trimming cost V 3 bases and J 1 base; bases outside gene matches: 8. Germline V lookup: CDR1 SGHRS, CDR2 YFSETQ. DNA of the CDR3: TGCGCCAGCAGCTCCTCCGGGACAGGTGGAACTAATGAAAAACTGTTTTTT. It encodes CASSSSGTGGTNEKLFF.

Many counts were recorded for this clonotype. The chain links TRBV7-2 to TRBJ2-7; 9 positions match TRBD1. The CDR3 totals 15 residues. V shed 2 bases, J shed 4 bases, and the junction held 6 bases outside the gene matches. Germline V lookup: CDR1 SGHTA, CDR2 FQGNSA. CDR3: CASSLKTGQGYEQYF. The CDR3, as DNA: TGTGCCAGCAGCTTAAAGACAGGACAGGGGTACGAGCAGTACTTC.

This clonotype appeared many times. The J gene is TRBJ1-1, the V gene TRBV7-2, with TRBD1 matching over 9 bases. J was trimmed by 1 base and V by 1 base; bases with no gene match: 10. The CDR3 runs to 18 residues. CDR1 is SGHTA, CDR2 FQGNSA, per germline. In DNA, the CDR3 is TGTGCCAGCAGCTTAGATTTGGACAGGGGTTATGAGAACACTGAAGCTTTCTTT. Translating it yields CASSLDLDRGYENTEAFF.

This clonotype was recorded many times. The chain combines TRBV12-3 or TRBV12-4 with TRBJ2-3; no definite D call. The ends were cut back, 6 bases at V and 4 bases at J, with 8 bases in the middle. This CDR3 contains 12 residues. The chain's CDR3 is CASRKTADTQYF. The CDR3 DNA follows: TGTGCCAGCAGAAAGACGGCAGATACGCAGTATTTT.

In this sample, this clonotype turned up many times. The genes are TRBV11-2 and TRBJ2-2; 9 nucleotides agree with TRBD1. The CDR3 runs to 14 residues. The germline V gene encodes CDR1 SGHAT and CDR2 FQNNGV. Losses at the gene ends were 3 bases for V and 4 bases for J; bases not matched to a gene: 0. CDR3 protein: CASSLDRGTGELFF. The DNA of the CDR3 is TGTGCCAGCAGCTTGGACAGGGGCACCGGGGAGCTGTTTTTT.

The chain carries TRBV4-2 and TRBJ2-7; 7 nucleotides line up with TRBD2. Trimming took 0 bases from V and 1 from J; bases not matched to a gene: 3. Looked up from germline, CDR1 is LGHNA and CDR2 is YNFKEQ. There are 15 residues in the CDR3. Here the CDR3 DNA reads TGTGCCAGCAGCCAAGAGGCTAGCGGTTCCTACGAGCAGTACTTC. The encoded protein is CASSQEASGSYEQYF.

This clonotype was seen many times. The genes are TRBV5-1 and TRBJ2-5; a possible D gene is TRBD2 (6 bases). The CDR3 contains 14 residues. CDR1 SGHRS and CDR2 YFSETQ come from the germline V gene. Trimming took 4 bases from V and 0 from J, leaving 10 bases between them. This CDR3 is CASSGTSNQETQYF. Here the CDR3 DNA reads TGCGCCAGCAGCGGAACTAGCAACCAAGAGACCCAGTACTTC.

This clonotype came up many times. The chain joins TRBV20-1 to TRBJ1-2, with 11 bases lining up with TRBD1. This CDR3 contains 14 residues. Germline-derived CDR1 and CDR2 are DFQATT and SNEGSKA (reference sequence). J lost 10 bases, V lost 6 bases, and 13 bases had no gene match. The CDR3 protein is CSALAGQGAHVYTF. For the CDR3, the DNA is TGCAGTGCCTTGGCAGGACAGGGGGCTCATGTCTACACCTTC.

Many counts were recorded for this clonotype. This chain uses TRBV10-3 with TRBJ1-1; possibly TRBD1 for D (6 bases). CDR1 and CDR2 from the germline V gene are ENHRY and SYGVKD. The CDR3 consists of 12 residues. Between the trimmed V and J ends, which lost 4 bases and 8 bases, there was a span of 11 bases. The chain's CDR3 is CAISVGTTEAFF. The CDR3 DNA is TGTGCCATCAGTGTTGGGACAACCGAAGCTTTCTTT.

In this sample, this clonotype turned up many times. For the CDR3, the DNA is TGTGCCAGCAGTCCCTGGGGGGGCGGGGGCACAGATACGCAGTATTTT. It translates to CASSPWGGGGTDTQYF. The rearrangement links TRBV7-2 to TRBJ2-3, with D perhaps matching TRBD2 (7 bases). The CDR3 is 16 residues long. V lost 6 bases and J lost 1, with 17 bases in between. Germline assignment: CDR1 SGHTA and CDR2 FQGNSA.

The chain joins TRBV29-1 to TRBJ2-3; 7 bases match TRBD1. Germline CDR1 is SQVTM and CDR2 is ANQGSEA. The CDR3 is made up of 12 amino acids. The junction had 2 bases not matched to a gene; V was cut back by 7 bases and J by 1 base. CDR3: CSAGQGTDTQYF. The CDR3 nucleotides are TGCAGCGCCGGACAGGGCACAGATACGCAGTATTTT.

This clonotype was picked up a small number of times. This sequence joins TRBV7-9 and TRBJ2-7, with a possible D match to TRBD2 (6 bases). There are 14 residues in the CDR3. Looked up from germline, CDR1 is SEHNR and CDR2 is FQNEAQ (reference sequence). Trimming cost V 3 bases and J 6 bases, with 15 bases left between them. Here the CDR3 DNA reads TGTGCCAGCAGCTTTAGCGGTCCCAGCCCCGAGCAGTACTTC. As protein: CASSFSGPSPEQYF. The variable domain in full, completed from reference TRBV7-9 and TRBJ2-7, reads DTGVSQNPRHKITKRGQNVTFRCDPISEHNRLYWYRQTLGQGPEFLTYFQNEAQLEKSRLLSDRFSAERPKGSFSTLEIQRTEQGDSAMYLCASSFSGPSPEQYFGPGTRLTVT.

This clonotype was detected only a few times. The chain combines TRBV6-5 with TRBJ2-7; D gene ambiguous. Looked up from germline, CDR1 is MNHEY and CDR2 is SVGAGI. Between the trimmed V and J ends, which lost 7 bases and 2 bases, there was a span of 15 bases. CDR3 length: 14 residues. CDR3: CASTQAHTPYEQYF. Here the CDR3 DNA reads TGTGCCAGCACTCAAGCGCACACTCCCTACGAGCAGTACTTC.

This clonotype was counted many times. The rearrangement uses TRBV6-6 and TRBJ2-1; D not certain. This CDR3 spans 15 amino acids. V gave up 4 bases and J gave up 1 base, with 11 bases separating them. CDR1 is MNHNY, CDR2 SVGAGI, per germline (reference sequence). The CDR3 bases are TGTGCCAGCAGTTCCGGTCCAGGATCCTACAATGAGCAGTTCTTC. Protein sequence: CASSSGPGSYNEQFF.